This entry describes one TCR beta chain. The data stem from a study of cytomegalovirus exposure and HLA in healthy donors. Study at large: The study placed around 85% of its approximately 400 genotyped donors in the Caucasian-associated ancestry cluster.

Trimming shortened V by 8 bases and J by 6 bases, and 11 bases separated the two germline ends. The CDR3 loop spans 12 amino acids. The germline V gene encodes CDR1 MNHEY and CDR2 SVGAGI. The PCR made use of 60 Vbeta and 13 Jbeta primers. As handled by the study authors: Unique TCR beta chains numbered around 75 million in a later analysis, with 10 million to 14 million shared. Method: immunoSEQ multiplex PCR; TCRdb's copy keeps in-frame clones and lacks some. That table supplies the V and J calls and clone size; D and trimming were determined from the DNA. The sample carries roughly 160,000 clones, about 75% recorded once.

The rearrangement joins TRBV6-5 to TRBJ1-5, with D tentatively TRBD1 (5 bases). Sample: PBMCs. This TCR derives from a female donor in good health and CMV-seronegative. The CDR3 DNA sequence: TGTGCCAGCGGGCAGGGAACTCAGCCCCAGCATTTT. It specifies CASGQGTQPQHF.